The 29 T cell receptor beta chains below come from one sample, sequenced in a study of CD8 T cells in ankylosing spondylitis. TCRdb re-called the 5' RACE reads with MiXCR, one entry per CDR3 protein. Here the sample spans fewer than 400,000 distinct CDR3 sequences, around 20% being singletons. Their antigens remain unidentified. Study outcomes and limitations: A motif in TCR beta, a set of about 8 highly homologous variants, appeared characteristic of ankylosing spondylitis blood.

The sequencing input was blood, either unsorted or a sorted T cell fraction (not recorded which). The receptors here all came from a male donor with ankylosing spondylitis.

The gene calls are TRBV4-1 and TRBJ1-4; D ambiguous. V was shortened by 5 bases and J by 0 bases, with 10 bases between the two germline ends. The CDR3 is made up of 15 amino acids. The germline V gene has CDR1 MGHRA and CDR2 YSYEKL. CDR3 protein: CASSARPTTNEKLFF. Written as DNA, the CDR3 is TGCGCCAGCAGCGCCCGTCCGACAACTAATGAAAAACTGTTTTTT.

This clonotype was found a few times. The chain has TRBV7-2 and TRBJ2-1; 12 bases align to TRBD2. Germline CDR1 SGHTA, CDR2 FQGNSA. The trim removed 1 base at V and 3 bases at J, leaving 7 bases unmatched. This CDR3 comprises 18 residues. The CDR3 DNA reads TGTGCCAGCAGCTTAGGGCTAGCGGGAGGGATAATCTACAATGAGCAGTTCTTC. It encodes CASSLGLAGGIIYNEQFF. Variable domain in full (rest from reference TRBV7-2 and TRBJ2-1): GAGVSQSPSNKVTEKGKDVELRCDPISGHTALYWYRQSLGQGLEFLIYFQGNSAPDKSGLPSDRFSAERTGGSVSTLTIQRTQQEDSAVYLCASSLGLAGGIIYNEQFFGPGTRLTVL.

The chain links TRBV28 to TRBJ2-6; 7 positions match TRBD1. Per germline, CDR1 MDHEN and CDR2 SYDVKM. There are 16 residues in the CDR3. V lost 5 bases and J lost 4; bases outside the gene matches: 8. CDR3 DNA: TGTGCCAGCAGTCCACCGACAGGGACCGGGGCCAACGTCCTGACTTTC. It specifies CASSPPTGTGANVLTF. Full variable domain (outside the CDR3, taken from reference TRBV28 and TRBJ2-6): DVKVTQSSRYLVKRTGEKVFLECVQDMDHENMFWYRQDPGLGLRLIYFSYDVKMKEKGDIPEGYSVSREKKERFSLILESASTNQTSMYLCASSPPTGTGANVLTFGAGSRLTVL.

J is TRBJ1-1 and V is TRBV4-1; D gene unclear. This CDR3 spans 14 amino acids. The germline CDR1 and CDR2 sequences are MGHRA and YSYEKL. The germline V and J ends were trimmed by 4 bases and 0 bases, with 9 bases remaining between them. CDR3 loop: CASSRGVMNTEAFF. The CDR3 DNA is TGCGCCAGCAGCCGGGGAGTCATGAACACTGAAGCTTTCTTT.

Many counts were recorded for this clonotype. CDR3 region: CASSYLAENSYEQYF. CDR3 DNA: TGTGCCAGCAGCTATCTAGCGGAGAACTCCTACGAGCAGTACTTC. V usage is TRBV7-9 and J usage is TRBJ2-7, with 7 bases matching TRBD2. Germline loops: CDR1 SEHNR, CDR2 FQNEAQ (reference sequence). The CDR3 has 15 amino acids. V shed 4 bases and J 0 bases; nucleotides not matched to a gene: 6.

This clonotype has a handful of counts. This sequence joins TRBV12-3 or TRBV12-4 and TRBJ2-3; D possibly corresponds to TRBD2 (6 bases). The V end was cut by 6 bases, the J end by 0 bases, with 10 bases between. The CDR3 totals 14 residues. CDR3 sequence reads: CASRRDHSTDTQYF. For the CDR3, the DNA is TGTGCCAGCAGGCGGGATCATAGCACAGATACGCAGTATTTT.

The rearrangement uses TRBV7-6 and TRBJ2-1; D call uncertain. V was cut by 4 bases and J by 8 bases, with 15 bases left in between. The CDR3 length is 14 residues. CDR1 is SGHVS, CDR2 FNYEAQ, per germline. The CDR3 sequence: CASSSLGSGDEQFF. In DNA, the CDR3 is TGTGCCAGCAGCTCCCTGGGGTCTGGGGATGAGCAGTTCTTC.

The chain couples TRBV6-5 to TRBJ1-1; D is uncertain. CDR3 length: 16 residues. V was trimmed by 0 bases and J by 1 base, leaving 12 bases between them. CDR1 MNHEY and CDR2 SVGAGI come from the germline V gene. CDR3: CASSYSKGIGNTEAFF. As DNA, the CDR3 is TGTGCCAGCAGTTACTCGAAGGGAATTGGGAACACTGAAGCTTTCTTT.

V and J are TRBV5-4 and TRBJ2-1; possible D gene TRBD2, 6 bases. The V gene lost 3 bases and the J gene lost 4 bases, with 20 bases spanning the gap. This CDR3 comprises 17 residues. The germline V gene has CDR1 SGHNT and CDR2 YYREEE (reference sequence). Here the CDR3 reads CASSWGVRALNYNEQFF. CDR3 DNA: TGTGCCAGCAGCTGGGGGGTCAGGGCCCTTAATTACAATGAGCAGTTCTTC.

This clonotype occurred a few times. The chain joins TRBV28 to TRBJ2-2; 8 bases map to TRBD2. With 5 bases clipped from V and 1 base from J, the junction kept 3 bases outside the gene matches. The CDR3 extends over 15 amino acids. Per germline, CDR1 MDHEN and CDR2 SYDVKM. The CDR3 DNA sequence: TGTGCCAGCAGTCGGGGGGGCAGGAACACCGGGGAGCTGTTTTTT. Translation gives CASSRGGRNTGELFF.

The CDR3 DNA reads as TGTGCCAGCAGCCGGACGAGGGGGGCAGATACGCAGTATTTT. This encodes CASSRTRGADTQYF. The chain joins TRBV11-3 to TRBJ2-3; TRBD1 or TRBD2 may be the D gene (6 bases each). This CDR3 is 14 amino acids long. In germline, CDR1 is SGHNT, CDR2 YENEEA. The V end was cut by 5 bases, the J end by 4 bases, with 13 bases between.

This clonotype occurred a few times. The chain carries TRBV6-1 and TRBJ2-5, with TRBD2 matching over 8 bases. Losses at the gene ends were 7 bases for V and 1 base for J; bases not matched to a gene: 11. CDR3 length: 16 residues. Germline values: CDR1 MNHNS, CDR2 SASEGT. DNA of the CDR3: TGTGCCAGCACGCAACGACTAGCGCAAACCCAAGAGACCCAGTACTTC. This gives the protein CASTQRLAQTQETQYF.

The V gene is TRBV7-7, the J gene TRBJ2-1; 8 nucleotides match TRBD2. J gave up 9 bases and V 9 bases, and 10 bases lay outside the gene matches. Germline V gene lookup returns CDR1 SSHAT and CDR2 FNYEAQ (reference sequence). CDR3 length: 13 amino acids. For the CDR3, the DNA is TGTGCCAGTAGCGGGACAAACTCGGGTGAGCAGTTCTTC. Translation: CASSGTNSGEQFF.

The chain couples TRBV10-3 to TRBJ2-1, with D perhaps matching TRBD1 (6 bases). Trimming took off 7 bases at V and 7 bases at J, with 17 bases between the two ends. The CDR3 length is 14 residues. Germline V lookup: CDR1 ENHRY, CDR2 SYGVKD. The CDR3 sequence: CAITRDKFYNEQFF. The CDR3 nucleotides read TGTGCCATCACCCGGGACAAGTTTTATAATGAGCAGTTCTTC.

This clonotype was picked up a small number of times. CDR3: CASSLGQREGGEQFF. The CDR3 region has the DNA TGTGCCAGCAGCTTAGGCCAGCGGGAGGGTGGTGAGCAGTTCTTC. This sequence joins TRBV11-2 and TRBJ2-1; 10 bases agree with TRBD2. From germline, CDR1 is SGHAT and CDR2 FQNNGV. J lost 9 bases, V lost 1 base, and 6 bases had no gene match. The CDR3 spans 15 residues.

The chain has TRBV27 and TRBJ1-2; D remains ambiguous. Germline CDR1 and CDR2: MNHEY and SMNVEV (reference sequence). The CDR3 is made up of 13 amino acids. Trimming left V 5 bases short and J 4 bases short, with 11 bases between. The CDR3 coding sequence is TGTGCCAGCAGTCCCCAAGAGATCTATGGCTACACCTTC. Protein sequence: CASSPQEIYGYTF.

V usage is TRBV5-6 and J usage is TRBJ1-2, with D possibly TRBD1 on 5 matching bases. The CDR3 loop spans 15 amino acids. Trimming cost V 1 base and J 4 bases, with 14 bases left between them. Germline V gives CDR1 SGHDT, CDR2 YYEEEE. CDR3 in DNA: TGTGCCAGCAGCTTGTGGGGGAGTGTTGGCTATGGCTACACCTTC. This codes for CASSLWGSVGYGYTF.

This clonotype was picked up a small number of times. CDR3 DNA: TGCGCCAGCAGCTTGGGGGACGTGGGCAAAGCTTTCTTT. Translation: CASSLGDVGKAFF. This chain connects TRBV5-1 to TRBJ1-1; a weak D match, TRBD1 (5 bases). Germline lookup yields CDR1 SGHRS and CDR2 YFSETQ. The CDR3 runs 13 residues. V dropped 0 bases and J dropped 9 bases, with 12 bases sitting between them.

The J gene is TRBJ2-3, the V gene TRBV5-1, with D possibly matching TRBD2 (6 bases). CDR3 size: 15 residues. Per the germline V gene, CDR1 is SGHRS and CDR2 is YFSETQ. V was trimmed by 5 bases and J by 2 bases, leaving 15 bases between them. CDR3 residues: CASSISGAYTDTQYF. The CDR3 nucleotides read TGCGCCAGCAGTATTAGCGGAGCCTACACAGATACGCAGTATTTT. Combining the CDR3 with reference TRBV5-1 and TRBJ2-3 gives the whole variable domain KAGVTQTPRYLIKTRGQQVTLSCSPISGHRSVSWYQQTPGQGLQFLFEYFSETQRNKGNFPGRFSGRQFSNSRSEMNVSTLELGDSALYLCASSISGAYTDTQYFGPGTRLTVL.

The sample holds a few counts of this clonotype. The V call is TRBV12-3 or TRBV12-4, the J call TRBJ2-7, with D perhaps matching TRBD2 (5 bases). V was shortened by 2 bases and J by 3 bases, with 14 bases between the two germline ends. This CDR3 spans 15 amino acids. CDR3 region: CASSLSAGRVYEQYF. In DNA form, the CDR3 reads TGTGCCAGCAGTTTAAGCGCGGGCAGAGTCTACGAGCAGTACTTC.

CDR3: CATSRDKTGLVSEQYF. The CDR3 DNA sequence: TGTGCCACCAGCAGAGATAAAACAGGACTAGTATCCGAGCAGTACTTC. The chain combines TRBV15 with TRBJ2-7; TRBD2 aligns across 7 bases. Trimming took 0 bases from V and 6 from J; bases not matched to a gene: 11. CDR3 length: 16 amino acids. Germline lookup yields CDR1 LNHNV and CDR2 YYDKDF (reference sequence). The variable domain in full, with the rest retrieved from reference TRBV15 and TRBJ2-7, is DAMVIQNPRYQVTQFGKPVTLSCSQTLNHNVMYWYQQKSSQAPKLLFHYYDKDFNNEADTPDNFQSRRPNTSFCFLDIRSPGLGDTAMYLCATSRDKTGLVSEQYFGPGTRLTVT.

The V and J genes are TRBV4-1 and TRBJ2-1; tentative D call: TRBD1 (7 bases). The germline CDR1 and CDR2 sequences are MGHRA and YSYEKL. CDR3 length: 15 amino acids. V was shortened by 3 bases and J by 10 bases, with 19 bases between the two germline ends. The CDR3 nucleotides read TGCGCCAGCAGCCAGGAGGGTACAGGGGTACGGGAGCAGTTCTTC. Amino acid sequence: CASSQEGTGVREQFF.

This clonotype was counted between two and nine times. J is TRBJ2-1 and V is TRBV3-1; tentative D call: TRBD2 (6 bases). The CDR3 runs 14 residues. Germline values: CDR1 LGHDT, CDR2 YNNKEL (reference sequence). The V end was cut by 1 base, the J end by 9 bases, with 13 bases between. The CDR3 protein is CASSQGSGSREQFF. Here the CDR3 DNA reads TGTGCCAGCAGCCAAGGCAGCGGGTCACGTGAGCAGTTCTTC.

The chain carries TRBV18 and TRBJ2-7; no clear D gene. The CDR3 runs 13 residues. CDR1 KGHSH and CDR2 LQKENI come from the germline V gene. Trimming took 2 bases from V and 6 from J, leaving 11 bases between them. CDR3 DNA: TGTGCCAGCTCACCAGTTAACAACTTCGAGCAGTACTTC. As protein: CASSPVNNFEQYF.

This clonotype has more than one count but fewer than ten. V gene TRBV10-3 combines with J gene TRBJ1-5; the D gene is possibly TRBD1 (6 bases). Germline CDR1 ENHRY, CDR2 SYGVKD. V lost 0 bases to trimming and J lost 6 bases, with 12 bases between them. This CDR3 comprises 15 residues. The CDR3 region is CAISESGGEIQPQHF. The DNA of the CDR3 is TGTGCCATCAGTGAGTCCGGGGGCGAAATTCAGCCCCAGCATTTT.

This sequence joins TRBV7-8 and TRBJ1-2; 8 nucleotides line up with TRBD1. The junction had 12 bases not matched to a gene; V was cut back by 5 bases and J by 4 bases. The V gene's germline CDR1 is SGHVS and CDR2 FQNEAQ. The CDR3 consists of 16 residues. The CDR3: CASSPQPTGVGYGYTF. Here the CDR3 DNA reads TGTGCCAGCAGCCCCCAACCGACAGGGGTAGGCTATGGCTACACCTTC.

V and J are TRBV3-1 and TRBJ2-1; D is undetermined. The CDR3 is made up of 12 amino acids. Between the trimmed V and J ends, which lost 2 bases and 8 bases, there was a span of 7 bases. Germline V CDR1 and CDR2: LGHDT, YNNKEL (reference sequence). This chain's CDR3 is CASSQLSDEQFF. The CDR3 DNA reads as TGTGCCAGCAGCCAACTAAGCGATGAGCAGTTCTTC.

This clonotype has more than one count but fewer than ten. The rearrangement uses TRBV7-2 and TRBJ1-5; a weak D match, TRBD1 (6 bases). Germline CDR1 reads SGHTA; CDR2 reads FQGNSA. The CDR3 covers 14 residues. The ends were cut back, 5 bases at V and 4 bases at J, with 12 bases in the middle. The CDR3 bases are TGTGCCAGCAGCCCACAGGGTTTTAATCAGCCCCAGCATTTT. Translating it yields CASSPQGFNQPQHF.

Only a few counts were recorded for this clonotype. J is TRBJ1-1 and V is TRBV28; a weak D match, TRBD1 (5 bases). This CDR3 has 11 amino acids. Germline loops: CDR1 MDHEN, CDR2 SYDVKM. The ends were cut back, 4 bases at V and 10 bases at J, with 10 bases in the middle. The CDR3 region has the DNA TGTGCCAGCAGTTCGTGGAGGGGAGCTTTCTTT. Amino acids: CASSSWRGAFF.